The following is a T cell receptor beta chain sequence with its context. The record originates from a study of blood T cell repertoires in COVID-19. The wider study: PBMCs, B-cell-depleted T cells, or T cells provided the cDNA or gDNA that made up the material.

As originally analysed: Researchers report that nucleated cell counts were estimated from reference gene primer amplification. Profiling relied on immunoSEQ multiplex PCR, and the TCRdb table lists in-frame clones only, not all of them. That table gives V, J and clone size, and the DNA gave D and trimming. The data contain about 260,000 clones, 80% to 90% of them singletons. Germline V CDR1 and CDR2: MNHEY, SMNVEV (reference sequence). This CDR3 is 14 amino acids long. Trimming removed 5 bases from V and 4 bases from J, with 9 bases in between. Patients from Seattle were sampled longitudinally, starting during active infection.

Sequenced input: peripheral blood. This sequence joins TRBV27 and TRBJ1-6; perhaps TRBD1 as D (6 bases). The sequence derives from a woman in her seventies with COVID-19, enrolled during active disease. In DNA, the CDR3 is TGTGCCAGCAGTGCACAGGGTTATAATTCACCCCTCCACTTT. Protein product: CASSAQGYNSPLHF.